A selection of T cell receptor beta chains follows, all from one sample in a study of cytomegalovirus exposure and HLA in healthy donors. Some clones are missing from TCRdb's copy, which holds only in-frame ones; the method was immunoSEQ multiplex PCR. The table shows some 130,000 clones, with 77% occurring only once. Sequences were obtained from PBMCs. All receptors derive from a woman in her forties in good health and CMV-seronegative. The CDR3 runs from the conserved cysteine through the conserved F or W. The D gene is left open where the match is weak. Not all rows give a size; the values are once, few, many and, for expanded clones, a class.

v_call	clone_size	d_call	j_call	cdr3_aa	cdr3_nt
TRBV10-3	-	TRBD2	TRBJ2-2	CAISESAGTNTGELFF	TGTGCCATCAGTGAGTCAGCGGGAACTAACACCGGGGAGCTGTTTTTT
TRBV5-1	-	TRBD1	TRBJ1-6	CASSLFGQANNSPLHF	TGCGCCAGCAGCTTGTTTGGACAGGCTAATAATTCACCCCTCCACTTT
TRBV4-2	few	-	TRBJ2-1	CASSQVGGRTGNNEQFF	TGTGCCAGCAGCCAAGTGGGGGGTAGGACAGGAAACAATGAGCAGTTCTTC
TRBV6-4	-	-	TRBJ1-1	CALNRNTEAFF	TGTGCCTTAAACAGGAACACTGAAGCTTTCTTT
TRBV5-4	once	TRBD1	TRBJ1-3	CASSQQGRPSGNTIYF	TGTGCCAGCAGCCAACAGGGGCGACCCTCTGGAAACACCATATATTTT
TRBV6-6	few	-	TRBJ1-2	CASSIDQMIRGGYTF	TGTGCCAGCTCCATAGATCAAATGATCAGAGGGGGCTACACCTTC
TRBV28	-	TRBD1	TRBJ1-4	CASSFSWAGGLNVANEKLFF	TGTGCCAGCAGTTTCTCCTGGGCAGGGGGCCTGAATGTAGCTAATGAAAAACTGTTTTTT
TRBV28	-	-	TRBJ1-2	CASTDRSYGYTF	TGTGCCAGCACAGACAGGTCCTATGGCTACACCTTC
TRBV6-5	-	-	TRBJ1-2	CASSFMTGSNYGYTF	TGTGCCAGCAGTTTCATGACAGGTTCTAACTATGGCTACACCTTC
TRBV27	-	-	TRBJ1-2	CASSLGRLYGYTF	TGTGCCAGCAGTTTAGGCAGACTCTATGGCTACACCTTC
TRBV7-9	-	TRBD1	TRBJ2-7	CSSSRPRTGDPYEQYF	TGTTCCAGCAGCCGCCCACGGACAGGGGACCCCTACGAGCAGTACTTC
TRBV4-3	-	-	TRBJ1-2	CASSQGDSNYGYTF	TGCGCCAGCAGCCAAGGAGACTCTAACTATGGCTACACCTTC
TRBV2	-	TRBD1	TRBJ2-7	CASRGTGGEQYF	TGTGCCAGCAGGGGGACAGGGGGCGAGCAGTACTTC
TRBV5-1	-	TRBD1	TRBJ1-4	CASSLGGLGEKLFF	TGCGCCAGCAGCTTAGGGGGCTTAGGTGAAAAACTGTTTTTT
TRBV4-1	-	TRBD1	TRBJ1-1	CASSYRDSHTEAFF	TGCGCCAGCAGCTACCGGGACAGCCACACTGAAGCTTTCTTT
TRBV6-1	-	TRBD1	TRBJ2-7	CASKDRGLLYEQYF	TGTGCCAGCAAAGACAGGGGGCTTCTCTACGAGCAGTACTTC
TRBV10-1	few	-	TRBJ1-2	CASSGTANYGYTF	TGCGCCAGCAGTGGGACAGCTAACTATGGCTACACCTTC
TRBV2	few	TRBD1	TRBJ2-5	CASRGQTGGGETQYF	TGTGCCAGCAGGGGTCAGACAGGGGGGGGAGAGACCCAGTACTTC
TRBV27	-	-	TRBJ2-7	CASSTYSSGSYEQYF	TGTGCCAGCAGTACTTATTCTTCGGGGTCCTACGAGCAGTACTTC
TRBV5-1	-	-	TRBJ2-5	CASSLEGLETQYF	TGCGCCAGCAGCTTGGAGGGACTAGAGACCCAGTACTTC
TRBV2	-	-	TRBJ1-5	CASSEQIGQPQHF	TGTGCCAGCAGTGAACAGATCGGGCAGCCCCAGCATTTT
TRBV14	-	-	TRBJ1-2	CASSQDLRSNYGYTF	TGTGCCAGCAGCCAAGATCTTAGGAGTAACTATGGCTACACCTTC
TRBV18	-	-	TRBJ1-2	CASSPERNGGGYGYTF	TGTGCCAGCTCACCAGAACGAAATGGGGGCGGCTATGGCTACACCTTC
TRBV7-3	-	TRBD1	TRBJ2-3	CASSSDREDTQYF	TGTGCCAGCAGCTCCGACAGGGAAGATACGCAGTATTTT
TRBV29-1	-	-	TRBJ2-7	CSVGGGDKYEQYF	TGCAGCGTGGGCGGGGGCGACAAGTACGAGCAGTACTTC
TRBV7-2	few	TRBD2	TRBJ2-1	CASSSGLVRSGQFF	TGTGCCAGCAGCTCCGGACTAGTTCGGTCGGGGCAGTTCTTC
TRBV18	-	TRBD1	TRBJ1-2	CASSPGTGRLPNYGYTF	TGTGCCAGCTCACCTGGGACAGGGCGACTACCTAACTATGGCTACACCTTC
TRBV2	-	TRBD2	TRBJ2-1	CASSEMAGGHNEQFF	TGTGCCAGCAGTGAAATGGCGGGGGGGCATAATGAGCAGTTCTTC
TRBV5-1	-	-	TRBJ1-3	CASSLADGLSGNTIYF	TGCGCCAGCAGCCTGGCTGATGGCCTGTCTGGAAACACCATATATTTT
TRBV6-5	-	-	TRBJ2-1	CASSYGQGNEQFF	TGTGCCAGCAGTTACGGGCAGGGCAATGAGCAGTTCTTC
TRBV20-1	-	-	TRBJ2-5	CSARVFETQYF	TGCAGTGCTAGAGTATTCGAGACCCAGTACTTC
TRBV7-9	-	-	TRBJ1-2	CASSPMQGNYGYTF	TGTGCCAGCAGCCCCATGCAGGGAAACTATGGCTACACCTTC
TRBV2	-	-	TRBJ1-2	CASSPRSYGYTF	TGTGCCAGCAGTCCTCGTTCCTATGGCTACACCTTC
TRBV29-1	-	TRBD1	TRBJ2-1	CSAPDRVNEQFF	TGCAGCGCGCCGGACAGGGTCAATGAGCAGTTCTTC
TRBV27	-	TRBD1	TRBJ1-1	CASSSTGGRNTEAFF	TGTGCCAGCAGTTCGACAGGGGGACGGAACACTGAAGCTTTCTTT
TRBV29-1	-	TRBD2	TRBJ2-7	CSVELLAGILYEQYF	TGCAGCGTTGAACTCCTAGCGGGGATCTTATACGAGCAGTACTTC
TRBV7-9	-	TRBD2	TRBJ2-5	CASSFGTSGLYQETQYF	TGTGCCAGCAGCTTCGGGACTAGCGGGTTGTACCAAGAGACCCAGTACTTC
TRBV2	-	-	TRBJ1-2	CASTRSGGAYGYTF	TGTGCCAGCACCCGATCCGGGGGGGCCTATGGCTACACCTTC
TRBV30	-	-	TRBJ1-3	CAWRSGSGGFGNTIYF	TGTGCCTGGAGGTCCGGTTCCGGCGGTTTCGGAAACACCATATATTTT
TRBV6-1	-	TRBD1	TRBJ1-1	CASSDRDTEAFF	TGTGCCAGCTCAGACAGGGACACTGAAGCTTTCTTT